The 18 T cell receptor beta chains below come from one sample, sequenced in a study of graft-versus-host responses after intestinal transplantation. Using immunoSEQ multiplex PCR, the repertoire was profiled, and TCRdb retains in-frame clones only, with some absent. Altogether about 31,000 clones are present, approximately 80% being singletons, with the ten largest covering around 20%. For these receptors, no antigen is known. The material sequenced was unstimulated CD8+ T cells sorted from spleen or lymph node cells, taken before intestinal transplant. The receptors come from a human donor who received an intestinal transplant.

The rearrangement joins TRBV27 to TRBJ2-3; 10 nucleotides line up with TRBD2. CDR1 is MNHEY, CDR2 SMNVEV, per germline (reference sequence). The CDR3 consists of 15 residues. V trimming: 4 bases; J trimming: 5 bases; junction bases outside the gene matches: 6. This CDR3 is CASSSIAGGRDTQYF. DNA of the CDR3: TGTGCCAGCAGTTCGATAGCGGGGGGTCGAGATACGCAGTATTTT.

The CDR3 DNA reads TGTGCCAGCAGTGCAGGTGTTTCCCTTAACTATGGCTACACCTTC. Its protein product is CASSAGVSLNYGYTF. This rearrangement joins TRBV27 to TRBJ1-2; D call uncertain. This CDR3 region has 15 residues. V was cut by 5 bases and J by 1 base, with 14 bases left in between. Germline V gene lookup returns CDR1 MNHEY and CDR2 SMNVEV (reference sequence).

J is TRBJ1-5 and V is TRBV4-1, with TRBD1 as a possible D gene (6 bases). Germline CDR1 MGHRA, CDR2 YSYEKL. V was shortened by 4 bases and J by 4 bases, with 14 bases between the two germline ends. The CDR3 extends over 15 amino acids. The CDR3 reads CASSRWTVINQPQHF. CDR3 coding DNA: TGCGCCAGCAGCCGATGGACAGTGATTAATCAGCCCCAGCATTTT.

This chain connects TRBV5-1 to TRBJ2-3; TRBD1 aligns across 9 bases. V lost 4 bases, J lost 4 bases, and 13 bases stayed unmatched. CDR3 length: 17 residues. Germline CDR1 and CDR2: SGHRS and YFSETQ. CDR3 loop: CASSPDETGGFADTQYF. The CDR3 coding sequence is TGCGCCAGCAGCCCAGACGAGACAGGGGGGTTTGCAGATACGCAGTATTTT.

Only a few counts were recorded for this clone. This chain joins TRBV7-2 and TRBJ2-7; 7 bases are shared with TRBD2. CDR3 length: 14 amino acids. The junction had 6 bases not matched to a gene; V was cut back by 6 bases and J by 1 base. Germline CDR1 SGHTA, CDR2 FQGNSA. CDR3 amino acids: CASRSTSESYEQYF. The CDR3 nucleotides read TGTGCCAGCAGGTCCACTAGCGAATCCTACGAGCAGTACTTC.

This clone was seen only a few times. The V call is TRBV5-1, the J call TRBJ2-7; 7 bases map to TRBD2. Losses at the gene ends were 0 bases for V and 2 bases for J; bases not matched to a gene: 8. This CDR3 has 16 residues. Germline V CDR1 and CDR2: SGHRS, YFSETQ. The CDR3: CASSLAASGAAYEQYF. The CDR3, as DNA: TGCGCCAGCAGCTTGGCCGCTAGCGGTGCCGCCTACGAGCAGTACTTC.

This rearrangement joins TRBV27 to TRBJ2-1; D might be TRBD1 (5 bases). Trimming took 6 bases from V and 7 from J, leaving 19 bases between them. The CDR3 sequence is 15 residues long. CDR1 is MNHEY and CDR2 is SMNVEV in the germline V gene (reference sequence). In nucleotides, the CDR3 is TGTGCCAGCAGCCTAGTGGCAGGGTGGAGTAATGAGCAGTTCTTC. It yields the protein CASSLVAGWSNEQFF.

V gene TRBV5-1 combines with J gene TRBJ2-7; D gene uncertain. The CDR3 is made up of 13 amino acids. Trimming pared 4 bases from V and 0 bases from J, leaving 8 bases between. Germline lookup yields CDR1 SGHRS and CDR2 YFSETQ. This chain's CDR3 is CASSHAISYEQYF. DNA of the CDR3: TGCGCCAGCAGCCACGCTATCTCCTACGAGCAGTACTTC.

The CDR3 bases are TGTGCCTGGAGGGACAGGGAACTTCCCCGCTACGAGCAGTACTTC. Encoded protein: CAWRDRELPRYEQYF. The J gene is TRBJ2-7, the V gene TRBV30; TRBD1 matches 8 bases. This CDR3 contains 15 residues. The germline gives CDR1 GTSNPN, CDR2 SVGIG (reference sequence). V shed 3 bases, J shed 3 bases, and the junction held 10 bases outside the gene matches. The full variable domain, with the rest looked up from reference TRBV30 and TRBJ2-7, is SQTIHQWPATLVQPVGSPLSLECTVEGTSNPNLYWYRQAAGRGLQLLFYSVGIGQISSEVPQNLSASRPQDRQFILSSKKLLLSDSGFYLCAWRDRELPRYEQYFGPGTRLTVT.

The rearrangement uses TRBV2 and TRBJ2-2; 8 bases line up with TRBD2. CDR1 is SNHLY and CDR2 is FYNNEI in the germline V gene. The CDR3 runs to 15 residues. With V trimmed by 7 bases and J by 1 base, 5 bases remained unmatched. Here the CDR3 reads CASTGLAGNTGELFF. The CDR3 bases are TGTGCCAGCACCGGGCTAGCGGGGAACACCGGGGAGCTGTTTTTT.

This CDR3 is CASTLPGNSYEQYF. In DNA, the CDR3 is TGTGCCAGCACCCTTCCAGGGAACTCCTACGAGCAGTACTTC. The chain couples TRBV28 to TRBJ2-7; tentative D call: TRBD1 (5 bases). The CDR3 is 14 residues long. From germline, CDR1 is MDHEN and CDR2 SYDVKM. Trimming removed 7 bases at V and 0 bases at J, with 13 bases between. Based on the CDR3 plus reference TRBV28 and TRBJ2-7, the full variable domain is DVKVTQSSRYLVKRTGEKVFLECVQDMDHENMFWYRQDPGLGLRLIYFSYDVKMKEKGDIPEGYSVSREKKERFSLILESASTNQTSMYLCASTLPGNSYEQYFGPGTRLTVT.

This clone was counted a few times. This chain uses TRBV4-2 with TRBJ1-2, with D possibly TRBD1 on 5 matching bases. The CDR3 spans 15 residues. V lost 0 bases and J 6 bases, leaving 14 bases between the germline ends. From germline, CDR1 is LGHNA and CDR2 YNFKEQ. CDR3 protein: CASSQELGGEDGYTF. In DNA form, the CDR3 reads TGTGCCAGCAGCCAAGAGTTGGGGGGTGAAGATGGCTACACCTTC.

V gene TRBV28 combines with J gene TRBJ1-5; 8 nucleotides agree with TRBD1. V gave up 6 bases and J gave up 0 bases; unmatched junction bases: 13. Germline values: CDR1 MDHEN, CDR2 SYDVKM. The CDR3 length is 18 residues. This CDR3 is CASRLTGDGGYSNQPQHF. The CDR3, as DNA: TGTGCCAGCAGGCTGACAGGGGATGGGGGCTATAGCAATCAGCCCCAGCATTTT. The whole variable domain, filled in from reference TRBV28 and TRBJ1-5, reads DVKVTQSSRYLVKRTGEKVFLECVQDMDHENMFWYRQDPGLGLRLIYFSYDVKMKEKGDIPEGYSVSREKKERFSLILESASTNQTSMYLCASRLTGDGGYSNQPQHFGDGTRLSIL.

The rearrangement links TRBV5-1 to TRBJ2-7; perhaps TRBD1 as D (6 bases). Germline V gives CDR1 SGHRS, CDR2 YFSETQ. CDR3 size: 14 residues. Trimming pared 4 bases from V and 1 base from J, leaving 12 bases between. The chain's CDR3 is CASSVRDTSYEQYF. In nucleotides, the CDR3 is TGCGCCAGCAGCGTCCGGGACACATCCTACGAGCAGTACTTC. Filled out from reference TRBV5-1 and TRBJ2-7, the complete variable domain reads KAGVTQTPRYLIKTRGQQVTLSCSPISGHRSVSWYQQTPGQGLQFLFEYFSETQRNKGNFPGRFSGRQFSNSRSEMNVSTLELGDSALYLCASSVRDTSYEQYFGPGTRLTVT.

The V and J genes are TRBV6-6 and TRBJ1-2, with a tentative D call TRBD1 (5 bases). This CDR3 is 12 amino acids long. Germline V gene data show CDR1 as MNHNY and CDR2 as SVGAGI (reference sequence). The ends were cut back, 6 bases at V and 6 bases at J, with 11 bases in the middle. The CDR3 loop is CASSPGGDGYTF. DNA of the CDR3: TGTGCCAGCAGCCCGGGGGGGGATGGCTACACCTTC.

This chain uses TRBV5-4 with TRBJ1-3; unclear D gene. CDR1 and CDR2 (germline): SGHNT, YYREEE (reference sequence). V was shortened by 4 bases and J by 4 bases, with 9 bases between the two germline ends. The length of the CDR3 is 13 residues. This CDR3 is CASSPLQGNTIYF. The CDR3 nucleotides read TGTGCCAGCAGCCCATTACAGGGAAACACCATATATTTT.

This clone was observed a single time. V is TRBV10-2 and J is TRBJ1-1; D not resolved. CDR1 is WSHSY, CDR2 SAAADI, per germline. V was clipped by 7 bases and J by 6 bases, with 15 bases between them. The CDR3 totals 13 residues. Written as DNA, the CDR3 is TGCGCCAGCAAGCGAGAATATAACTCTGAAGCTTTCTTT. It encodes CASKREYNSEAFF.

V is TRBV27 and J is TRBJ2-2; tentatively, D is TRBD2 (5 bases). The germline V gene has CDR1 MNHEY and CDR2 SMNVEV (reference sequence). This CDR3 has 13 amino acids. With 4 bases removed from V and 8 bases from J, the gap between germline ends came to 11 bases. CDR3 in amino acids: CASSSWTAGELFF. The CDR3 coding sequence is TGTGCCAGCAGTTCCTGGACTGCGGGGGAGCTGTTTTTT.